The 16 T cell receptor beta chains below were found in one sample sequenced in a study of cytomegalovirus exposure and HLA in healthy donors. Use of 60 Vbeta and 13 Jbeta primers characterized the PCR. Generated by immunoSEQ multiplex PCR, the TCRdb table keeps only in-frame clones and is missing some. The sample totals approximately 120,000 clones. Specimen: PBMCs. These receptors were collected from a man aged 35 to 55 in good health and CMV-seronegative.

The chain has TRBV5-4 and TRBJ1-1; D ambiguous. CDR3 size: 13 residues. Germline values: CDR1 SGHNT, CDR2 YYREEE (reference sequence). V was pared by 4 bases and J by 1 base, with 8 bases between. As DNA, the CDR3 is TGTGCCAGCAGCCAGCAGGCGAACACTGAAGCTTTCTTT. The encoded protein is CASSQQANTEAFF.

The chain joins TRBV30 to TRBJ1-2; the D is unclear. V was clipped by 2 bases and J by 4 bases, with 14 bases between them. Germline CDR1 and CDR2: GTSNPN and SVGIG (reference sequence). This CDR3 spans 14 amino acids. In nucleotides, the CDR3 is TGTGCCTGGAGTCTCCCGGAGAGGGTCTATGGCTACACCTTC. Translating it yields CAWSLPERVYGYTF.

The chain is built from TRBV13 and TRBJ1-4; D not resolved. The CDR3 extends over 15 amino acids. V was pared by 6 bases and J by 3 bases, with 14 bases between. Germline V gives CDR1 PRHDT, CDR2 FYEKMQ (reference sequence). The CDR3 reads CASRTTETPNEKLFF. The CDR3, as DNA: TGTGCCAGCAGGACTACAGAAACCCCTAATGAAAAACTGTTTTTT.

CDR3: CATRRTGEWQETQYF. The CDR3 bases are TGCGCCACCCGGAGGACAGGGGAATGGCAAGAGACCCAGTACTTC. The rearrangement joins TRBV5-1 to TRBJ2-5, with 9 bases fitting TRBD1. Germline V gene sequence: CDR1 SGHRS, CDR2 YFSETQ. Germline trimming cut 9 bases from V and 2 bases from J; bases unmatched to any gene: 11. This CDR3 contains 15 residues.

The chain uses TRBV7-2 and TRBJ1-4; tentatively, D is TRBD1 (5 bases). The CDR3 totals 14 residues. Germline V gene data show CDR1 as SGHTA and CDR2 as FQGNSA. The V gene lost 7 bases and the J gene lost 7 bases, with 16 bases spanning the gap. CDR3 bases: TGTGCCAGCAACGAGGGGAACGGGGGTGAAAAACTGTTTTTT. Its protein product is CASNEGNGGEKLFF.

The chain couples TRBV5-1 to TRBJ2-7; TRBD2 matches 9 bases. The CDR3 extends over 15 amino acids. Trimming at V came to 5 bases and at J to 2 bases, leaving 8 bases not matched to a gene. In germline, CDR1 is SGHRS, CDR2 YFSETQ. CDR3 bases: TGCGCCAGCAGTACGACTAGCGGAGTGCCCTACGAGCAGTACTTC. Its protein product is CASSTTSGVPYEQYF.

The CDR3 sequence is CATSREGTTNQPQHF. The CDR3 DNA reads TGTGCCACCAGCAGAGAAGGGACAACTAATCAGCCCCAGCATTTT. The chain has TRBV15 and TRBJ1-5, with D possibly matching TRBD1 (6 bases). The CDR3 covers 15 residues. CDR1 is LNHNV and CDR2 is YYDKDF in the germline V gene (reference sequence). Between the trimmed V and J ends, which lost 0 bases and 4 bases, there was a span of 10 bases. Variable domain in full (rest from reference TRBV15 and TRBJ1-5): DAMVIQNPRYQVTQFGKPVTLSCSQTLNHNVMYWYQQKSSQAPKLLFHYYDKDFNNEADTPDNFQSRRPNTSFCFLDIRSPGLGDTAMYLCATSREGTTNQPQHFGDGTRLSIL.

This chain joins TRBV5-1 and TRBJ2-1, with D possibly matching TRBD2 (5 bases). This CDR3 comprises 15 residues. The V end was cut by 1 base, the J end by 4 bases, with 12 bases between. Germline V gives CDR1 SGHRS, CDR2 YFSETQ. The CDR3 DNA reads as TGCGCCAGCAGCTTGTCAACTAGGGCTTACAATGAGCAGTTCTTC. The encoded protein is CASSLSTRAYNEQFF.

The chain couples TRBV4-3 to TRBJ2-5; D is perhaps TRBD2 (6 bases). Per germline, CDR1 LGHNA and CDR2 YSLEER. There are 15 residues in the CDR3. V was shortened by 0 bases and J by 5 bases, with 13 bases between the two germline ends. CDR3 DNA: TGCGCCAGCAGCCAAGATGGGACTCGGGGGGAGACCCAGTACTTC. As protein: CASSQDGTRGETQYF.

V gene TRBV6-5 combines with J gene TRBJ2-7; 7 positions agree with TRBD1. The CDR3 is 14 amino acids. Germline V lookup: CDR1 MNHEY, CDR2 SVGAGI. V was clipped by 6 bases and J by 4 bases; unmatched bases: 9. CDR3 sequence reads: CASSPGTAQYEQYF. CDR3 in DNA: TGTGCCAGCAGCCCCGGGACAGCCCAGTACGAGCAGTACTTC.

The chain uses TRBV19 and TRBJ1-1, with no clear D. Trimming left V 4 bases short and J 4 bases short, with 22 bases between. The CDR3 totals 17 residues. Germline lookup yields CDR1 LNHDA and CDR2 SQIVND (reference sequence). CDR3 amino acids: CASSKNRLTVRGTEAFF. The CDR3, as DNA: TGTGCCAGTAGTAAGAATCGACTCACCGTCCGTGGCACTGAAGCTTTCTTT.

V usage is TRBV11-3 and J usage is TRBJ1-5, with 7 bases identical to TRBD1. The CDR3 has 15 amino acids. The germline gives CDR1 SGHNT, CDR2 YENEEA. V lost 1 base to trimming and J lost 4 bases; unmatched junction nucleotides: 4. The CDR3 bases are TGTGCCAGCAGCTTAGTTGGACAGGATAATCAGCCCCAGCATTTT. Its translation is CASSLVGQDNQPQHF.

The chain is built from TRBV15 and TRBJ2-7, with 8 bases fitting TRBD2. Germline V gene lookup returns CDR1 LNHNV and CDR2 YYDKDF (reference sequence). The CDR3 is made up of 12 amino acids. After removal of 8 bases from V and 5 bases from J, the junction contained 5 bases not matched to a gene. The DNA for the CDR3 is TGTGCCACCTTTCGGGGGGGCCACGAGCAGTACTTC. Protein: CATFRGGHEQYF.

For the CDR3, the DNA is TGTGCCAGCAGGGATGACGACAACCCCTACAATGAGCAGTTCTTC. It encodes CASRDDDNPYNEQFF. The rearrangement uses TRBV9 and TRBJ2-1; D is unclear. The germline gives CDR1 SGDLS, CDR2 YYNGEE. The ends were cut back, 5 bases at V and 2 bases at J, with 14 bases in the middle. The CDR3 contains 15 residues.

The V gene is TRBV7-2, the J gene TRBJ1-2; D gene uncertain. CDR3 size: 13 residues. In germline, CDR1 is SGHTA, CDR2 FQGNSA. V was trimmed by 4 bases and J by 5 bases, leaving 11 bases between them. CDR3 DNA: TGTGCCAGCAGCTCAAACAGTATTTATGGCTACACCTTC. Encoded protein: CASSSNSIYGYTF.

V and J are TRBV11-1 and TRBJ2-3; 14 bases fit TRBD2. V shed 5 bases and J 0 bases; nucleotides not matched to a gene: 10. Germline V gene lookup returns CDR1 SGHAT and CDR2 FQDESV (reference sequence). This CDR3 has 19 amino acids. The CDR3 bases are TGTGCCAGCAGCGGGACTAGCGGGAGAGAAGGGGGGAGCACAGATACGCAGTATTTT. Amino acids: CASSGTSGREGGSTDTQYF.